This T cell receptor (beta chain) is drawn from a study of CD8 T cells in Susac syndrome. Random hexamers were used to reverse transcribe the RNA input (about 0.5 to 1 ug). TCRdb recomputed calls from the immunoSEQ multiplex PCR reads with MiXCR, one row per CDR3 protein. The sample holds 120,000 or so distinct CDR3 sequences, roughly 94% seen once. The CDR3 loop spans 17 amino acids. CDR1 MNHEY and CDR2 SVGEGT come from the germline V gene. A remark on this clonotype: At one boundary the junction diverges from the germline segment, which might be a read error.

This sequence was found in a human donor with multiple sclerosis. Sequences were obtained from CD4+ T cells from PBMCs. V and J are TRBV6-2 or TRBV6-3 and TRBJ2-2; D perhaps matches TRBD1 (6 bases). CDR3 residues: CASSYSIRGRGTGELFF. The CDR3 DNA follows: TGTGCCAGCAGTTACTCGATCAGGGGCCGGGGCACCGGGGAGCTTTTTTTT.